This T cell receptor (beta chain) was observed in a study of blood T cell repertoires in COVID-19. The germline V and J ends were trimmed by 2 bases and 2 bases, with 13 bases remaining between them. Germline V gives CDR1 MNHEY, CDR2 SVGAGI. CDR3 length: 16 amino acids. TCRdb's copy holds only in-frame clones and misses some; the assay was immunoSEQ multiplex PCR. The top ten clones hold approximately 2% of a sample with roughly 260,000 clones, around nine tenths of them seen once. The source of this sequence is a woman under 30 who had recovered from COVID-19. The sequencing sample was made of PBMCs or T cells enriched from blood (not recorded which). The chain combines TRBV6-5 with TRBJ1-3; D is undetermined. CDR3 loop: CASSYVRTGAGNTIYF. CDR3 nucleotides: TGTGCCAGCAGTTACGTTCGGACGGGAGCTGGAAACACCATATATTTT.